This T cell receptor (beta chain) derives from a study of cytomegalovirus exposure and HLA in healthy donors. Findings and limits, study-wide: Cytomegalovirus status was reportedly diagnosed by the classifier with high specificity and sensitivity. Through in vitro validation, three CMV-associated chains were shown to be specific for CMV antigens.

Worth noting for this clone: Its antigen is not known.

Sequenced by immunoSEQ multiplex PCR; TCRdb stores in-frame clones only, minus some. In the table there are 75,000 to 90,000 clones, 95% of which are singletons. Sequencing was done on a sample of PBMCs. This clonotype was obtained from a woman younger than 30 in good health and CMV-seronegative.

This chain's CDR3 is CSARGPSLGFF. In DNA, the CDR3 is TGCAGTGCTAGAGGGCCCAGTCTAGGGTTTTTT. The V call is TRBV20-1, the J call TRBJ1-4; D not resolved. Germline CDR1 and CDR2: DFQATT and SNEGSKA (reference sequence). The CDR3 runs to 11 residues. Trimming pared 1 base from V and 16 bases from J, leaving 13 bases between.